This T cell receptor (beta chain) was sequenced during a study of tumor and adjacent non-tumor tissue in lung cancer. Study as a whole: The cohort had roughly 11 adenocarcinoma, a couple of squamous cell and 1 small cell patients. Around 4 million productive TCRbeta reads were obtained per sample on average.

This clonotype was counted at least ten times. The antigen is not known. No cell sorting was done before RNA was extracted from the tissue. A modified ARM-PCR protocol with three rounds of nested PCR amplified TCRbeta. MiXCR, run by TCRdb on the multiplex PCR reads, gives a single entry per CDR3 protein. The sample has some 120,000 distinct CDR3 sequences; around three fifths are singletons. The study's findings and limits: Tumor tissue had significantly higher TCR diversity than normal lung. In normal lung, the top 100 clones were significantly more dominant than in tumor.

This CDR3 is built from 15 residues. V was cut by 3 bases and J by 7 bases, with 16 bases left in between. In germline, CDR1 is SGHDT, CDR2 YYEEEE. The chain uses TRBV5-6 and TRBJ2-2; D could derive from TRBD1 or TRBD2 (5 bases each). This sequence originates from a man aged 25-45 years with non-small cell lung cancer. Source material: lung tumor tissue. The CDR3 DNA reads TGTGCCAGCAGCTACGGGGCGTGGATTGACGGGGAGCTGTTTTTT. It yields the protein CASSYGAWIDGELFF.